This T cell receptor (delta chain) is from a study of gamma delta lymphoproliferative disorders and STAT genes. The study's findings and limits: Control T cells likely spanned varied maturation stages, whereas leukemic cells were skewed toward terminal effectors.

In the case of this clone: Its specificity is not known. The protein TCRdb lists belongs to a much larger clone and differs from this DNA's translation at residue 13, which points to a read error; the protein shown is made from the DNA.

Germline CDR1 is GEAIGNYY and CDR2 is EKD. There are 19 residues in the CDR3. V shed 0 bases, J shed 2 bases, and the junction held 15 bases outside the gene matches. TCRdb reprocessed the multiplex PCR reads using CATT. The profile covers 700 or so delta-chain clones, with roughly 2.8% appearing a single time and 71% taken by the ten largest. Genomic DNA from isolated PBMCs served as the sequencing template. The sequence was obtained from a human donor in good health. The chain links TRDV2 to TRDJ1; 9 bases match TRDD3. The sequencing input was blood. The CDR3 reads CACDTAGGRLGDRTDKLIF. CDR3 nucleotide sequence: TGTGCCTGTGACACCGCAGGAGGGAGACTGGGGGACCGGACCGATAAACTCATCTTT.